One sample yielded the 19 T cell receptor beta chains listed below, sequenced in a study of a mutant IDH1 vaccine in newly diagnosed glioma. Assay: immunoSEQ multiplex PCR; the TCRdb copy retains only in-frame clones and omits some. This sample has tens of thousands of clones, with approximately 87% found just once. As to time point: week 35, safety follow-up. Doses of 300 ug of mutant IDH1 20-mer peptide were given with topical imiquimod. These receptors have no known antigen. This specimen consisted of PBMCs, obtained from a glioma patient whose treatment included an IDH1 peptide vaccine. The receptors were gathered from a man in his forties with glioma.

The rearrangement uses TRBV6-5 and TRBJ2-7; D is perhaps TRBD1 (6 bases). The V end was cut by 11 bases, the J end by 4 bases, with 18 bases between. Per the germline V gene, CDR1 is MNHEY and CDR2 is SVGAGI. The CDR3 loop spans 13 amino acids. The CDR3 spells CASGQGSGYEQYF. The CDR3 coding sequence is TGTGCCTCCGGTCAGGGGAGTGGTTACGAGCAGTACTTC.

Only one count was recorded for this clone. The chain recombines TRBV6-4 with TRBJ2-2; D remains ambiguous. Germline V gene sequence: CDR1 MRHNA, CDR2 SNTAGT. V lost 2 bases, J lost 6 bases, and 7 bases lay in between. This CDR3 comprises 13 residues. CDR3 DNA sequence: TGTGCCAGCAGTGACGGCGATCCCGGGGAGCTGTTTTTT. Its translation: CASSDGDPGELFF.

The chain carries TRBV10-3 and TRBJ2-3; 7 bases map to TRBD2. This CDR3 is 18 amino acids long. Losses at the gene ends were 2 bases for V and 6 bases for J; bases not matched to a gene: 17. Germline V gene lookup returns CDR1 ENHRY and CDR2 SYGVKD. The CDR3 bases are TGTGCCATCAGTGAGACCGGGCGGGAGAGCCGGAGGGAGGATACGCAGTATTTT. This gives the protein CAISETGRESRREDTQYF.

The CDR3, as DNA: TGTGCCACCAGCGGACCGCGTGGGGGAGTAAATGGCTACACCTTC. It translates to CATSGPRGGVNGYTF. The rearrangement links TRBV15 to TRBJ1-2; D is perhaps TRBD1 (5 bases). From germline, CDR1 is LNHNV and CDR2 YYDKDF (reference sequence). V gave up 5 bases and J gave up 6 bases, with 19 bases separating them. This CDR3 is built from 15 residues.

V usage is TRBV19 and J usage is TRBJ2-1, with TRBD1 as a possible D gene (6 bases). CDR3 size: 14 residues. The germline V gene encodes CDR1 LNHDA and CDR2 SQIVND (reference sequence). Trimming removed 6 bases at V and 4 bases at J, with 13 bases between. The CDR3 here is CASRFTGPYNEQFF. The CDR3 nucleotides are TGTGCCAGTAGGTTTACAGGGCCGTACAATGAGCAGTTCTTC.

V gene TRBV6-5 combines with J gene TRBJ1-3; TRBD1 is a possible D gene (6 bases). The CDR3 sequence is 13 residues long. Looked up from germline, CDR1 is MNHEY and CDR2 is SVGAGI. The germline V and J ends were trimmed by 7 bases and 7 bases, with 14 bases remaining between them. The CDR3 is CASKSGAGNTIYF. DNA of the CDR3: TGTGCCAGCAAGTCAGGGGCCGGGAACACCATATATTTT.

V and J are TRBV7-2 and TRBJ2-1; D remains ambiguous. Germline assignment: CDR1 SGHTA and CDR2 FQGNSA. V lost 1 base and J 12 bases, leaving 10 bases between the germline ends. CDR3 length equals 12 residues. Here the CDR3 DNA reads TGTGCCAGCAGCTTAGAGTCGGTAGGGCAGTTCTTC. Protein: CASSLESVGQFF.

CDR3 amino acids: CASSFLWGTSGANVLTF. The CDR3 DNA reads TGTGCCAGCAGCTTTCTCTGGGGAACCTCTGGGGCCAACGTCCTGACTTTC. The chain employs TRBV7-6 and TRBJ2-6; the D is unclear. The ends were cut back, 3 bases at V and 0 bases at J, with 12 bases in the middle. This CDR3 spans 17 amino acids. Germline CDR1 SGHVS, CDR2 FNYEAQ.

The V and J genes are TRBV2 and TRBJ1-1; D ambiguous. The germline V and J ends were trimmed by 6 bases and 1 base, with 9 bases remaining between them. The CDR3 is 13 residues long. Germline loops: CDR1 SNHLY, CDR2 FYNNEI. CDR3 DNA: TGTGCCAGCAGGGACGACGGGAACACTGAAGCTTTCTTT. It translates to CASRDDGNTEAFF. Full variable domain (outside the CDR3, taken from reference TRBV2 and TRBJ1-1): EPEVTQTPSHQVTQMGQEVILRCVPISNHLYFYWYRQILGQKVEFLVSFYNNEISEKSEIFDDQFSVERPDGSNFTLKIRSTKLEDSAMYFCASRDDGNTEAFFGQGTRLTVV.

V is TRBV7-2 and J is TRBJ2-7, with a tentative D call TRBD2 (5 bases). CDR1 and CDR2 from the germline V gene are SGHTA and FQGNSA. The V end lost 5 bases, the J end lost 0 bases, and 14 bases lay between the germline ends. The CDR3 has 15 amino acids. CDR3 amino acids: CASSLRVAPSYEQYF. In nucleotides, the CDR3 is TGTGCCAGCAGCCTCCGTGTAGCGCCCTCCTACGAGCAGTACTTC.

Of note for this clone: A much larger clone differs by one base, so this may be a read error. The rearrangement uses TRBV7-2 and TRBJ1-1, with no clear D. The CDR3 is made up of 16 amino acids. The germline V gene encodes CDR1 SGHTA and CDR2 FQGNSA. Trimming took 1 base from V and 0 from J, leaving 12 bases between them. CDR3 sequence reads: CASSLGNLGMNTEAFF. The CDR3 bases are TGTGCCAGCAGCTTAGGAAACCTGGGGATGAACACTGAAGCTTTCTTT.

The table lists this clone with a few counts. This rearrangement joins TRBV5-1 to TRBJ2-1; 10 nucleotides agree with TRBD2. Per the germline V gene, CDR1 is SGHRS and CDR2 is YFSETQ. V lost 3 bases to trimming and J lost 0 bases; unmatched junction nucleotides: 6. CDR3 length: 17 residues. The CDR3 loop reads CASSSRLAGSSYNEQFF. CDR3 DNA: TGCGCCAGCAGCTCAAGACTAGCGGGCAGCTCCTACAATGAGCAGTTCTTC.

The CDR3 DNA is TGTGCCAGCAGGCTTGGGGAGACCCAGTACTTC. This translates into CASRLGETQYF. The chain carries TRBV6-6 and TRBJ2-5; no clear D. Trimming stripped 6 bases from V and 5 bases from J, with 7 bases between. The CDR3 consists of 11 residues. CDR1 is MNHNY, CDR2 SVGAGI, per germline (reference sequence).

The chain employs TRBV27 and TRBJ2-7; TRBD1 aligns across 8 bases. The V and J ends lost 5 bases and 2 bases, in that order; junction bases with no gene match: 2. Germline V gene sequence: CDR1 MNHEY, CDR2 SMNVEV (reference sequence). This CDR3 is built from 13 residues. CDR3 in DNA: TGTGCCAGCAGTATGACAGGGGCCTACGAGCAGTACTTC. It encodes CASSMTGAYEQYF.

The genes are TRBV9 and TRBJ2-1; 10 positions agree with TRBD2. There are 17 residues in the CDR3. The V segment lost 4 bases and the J segment 4 bases; nucleotides outside the gene matches: 11. The germline gives CDR1 SGDLS, CDR2 YYNGEE. CDR3 DNA sequence: TGTGCCAGCAGCCGCGAGGCTAGCGGGAGTGGATACAATGAGCAGTTCTTC. It is translated as CASSREASGSGYNEQFF.

The CDR3, as DNA: TGTGCCAGTAGTTTCTCCTACGGACAGGGGGTCCCATATCGCAATGAGCAGTTCTTC. Its protein product is CASSFSYGQGVPYRNEQFF. The chain employs TRBV19 and TRBJ2-1; TRBD1 agrees at 10 bases. V gave up 5 bases and J gave up 6 bases; unmatched junction bases: 19. From germline, CDR1 is LNHDA and CDR2 SQIVND (reference sequence). The CDR3 length is 19 residues.

The chain carries TRBV28 and TRBJ1-5; 8 positions match TRBD1. V lost 3 bases, J lost 2 bases, and 0 bases stayed unmatched. The CDR3 length is 14 residues. Germline CDR1 MDHEN, CDR2 SYDVKM. The DNA of the CDR3 is TGTGCCAGCAGTTTGACAGGGGGCAATCAGCCCCAGCATTTT. Translation: CASSLTGGNQPQHF.

CDR3 bases: TGTGCCAGCTCACCGCGTGGAGCAGGGGGCTGGAATGAGCAGTTCTTC. This sequence encodes CASSPRGAGGWNEQFF. J is TRBJ2-1 and V is TRBV18; 8 nucleotides align to TRBD1. The V and J ends lost 3 bases and 7 bases, in that order; junction bases with no gene match: 11. CDR1 and CDR2 from the germline V gene are KGHSH and LQKENI. The CDR3 length is 16 residues.

The genes are TRBV13 and TRBJ2-3; 8 bases are a match to TRBD2. This CDR3 spans 15 amino acids. J gave up 4 bases and V 3 bases, and 6 bases lay outside the gene matches. The germline CDR1 and CDR2 sequences are PRHDT and FYEKMQ (reference sequence). CDR3 in DNA: TGTGCCAGCAGCTTTAGCGGGAAAAGCGCAGATACGCAGTATTTT. Translated, it gives CASSFSGKSADTQYF.